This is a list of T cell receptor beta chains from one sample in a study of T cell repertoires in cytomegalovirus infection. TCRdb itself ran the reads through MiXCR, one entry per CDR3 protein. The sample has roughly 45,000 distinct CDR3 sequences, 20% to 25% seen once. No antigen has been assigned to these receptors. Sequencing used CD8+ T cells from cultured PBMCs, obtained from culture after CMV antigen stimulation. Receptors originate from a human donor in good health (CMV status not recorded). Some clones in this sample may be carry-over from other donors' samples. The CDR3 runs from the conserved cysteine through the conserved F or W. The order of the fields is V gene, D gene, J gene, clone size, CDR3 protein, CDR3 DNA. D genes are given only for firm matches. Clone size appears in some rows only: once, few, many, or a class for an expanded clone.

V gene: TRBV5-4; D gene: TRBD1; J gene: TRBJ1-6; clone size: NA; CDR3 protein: CASSSWDSTTLHF; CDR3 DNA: TGTGCCAGCAGCTCGTGGGACAGCACTACCCTCCACTTT
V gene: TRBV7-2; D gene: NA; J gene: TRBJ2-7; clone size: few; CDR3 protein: CASRDDRGGSYEQYF; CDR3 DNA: TGTGCCAGCAGAGACGACAGGGGAGGGTCCTACGAGCAGTACTTC
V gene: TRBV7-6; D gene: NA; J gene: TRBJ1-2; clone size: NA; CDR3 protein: CASSLDPYGYTF; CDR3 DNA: TGTGCCAGCAGCTTAGACCCCTATGGCTACACCTTC
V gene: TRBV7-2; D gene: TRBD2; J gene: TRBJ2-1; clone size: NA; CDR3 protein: CASSLLRGDDNEQFF; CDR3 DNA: TGTGCCAGCAGCTTATTGCGGGGGGACGACAATGAGCAGTTCTTC
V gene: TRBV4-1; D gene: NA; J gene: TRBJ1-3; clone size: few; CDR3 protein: CASSLTDTGNTIYF; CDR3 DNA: TGCGCCAGCAGCCTCACAGATACTGGAAACACCATATATTTT
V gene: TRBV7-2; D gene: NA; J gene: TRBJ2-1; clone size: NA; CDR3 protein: CASSLAGAYNEQFF; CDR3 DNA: TGTGCCAGCAGCTTAGCGGGCGCCTACAATGAGCAGTTCTTC
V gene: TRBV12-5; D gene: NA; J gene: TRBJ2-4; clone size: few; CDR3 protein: CASGLVPADQNIQYF; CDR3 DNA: TGTGCTAGTGGTTTGGTACCGGCAGACCAAAACATTCAGTACTTC
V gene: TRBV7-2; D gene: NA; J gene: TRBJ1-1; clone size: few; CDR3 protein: CASSFGGRMNTEAFF; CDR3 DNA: TGTGCCAGCAGCTTTGGGGGGCGCATGAACACTGAAGCTTTCTTT
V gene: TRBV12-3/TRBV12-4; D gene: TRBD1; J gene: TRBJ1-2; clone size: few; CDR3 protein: CASSQTGFHGYTF; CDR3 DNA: TGTGCCAGCAGTCAGACAGGGTTTCATGGCTACACCTTC
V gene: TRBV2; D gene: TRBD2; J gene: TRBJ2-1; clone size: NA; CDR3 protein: CASSAGLAEVNEQFF; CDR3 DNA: TGTGCCAGCAGTGCGGGGCTAGCGGAGGTCAATGAGCAGTTCTTC
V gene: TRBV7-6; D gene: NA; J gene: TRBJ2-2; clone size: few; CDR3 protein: CASSLSGGLDGELFF; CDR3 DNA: TGTGCCAGCAGCTTAAGCGGTGGACTTGACGGGGAGCTGTTTTTT
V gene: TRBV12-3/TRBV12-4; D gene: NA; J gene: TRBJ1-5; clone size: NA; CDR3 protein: CASSDGPRAQPQHF; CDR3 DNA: TGTGCCAGCAGTGATGGGCCGAGAGCTCAGCCCCAGCATTTT
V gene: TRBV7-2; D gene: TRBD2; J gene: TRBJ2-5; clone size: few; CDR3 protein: CASSLNLWRGCHQETQYF; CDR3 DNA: TGTGCCAGCAGCTTAAACCTCTGGCGGGGGTGCCACCAAGAGACCCAGTACTTC